This T cell receptor (beta chain) came from a study of blood T cell repertoires in COVID-19. Study background: Whether acute or convalescent, the COVID-19 samples came from the United States, Italy and Spain. T cells, B-cell-depleted T cells, or PBMCs provided the cDNA or gDNA that served as material.

In the original workflow: Reference gene primer amplification yielded estimated nucleated cell counts. Assay used: immunoSEQ multiplex PCR; TCRdb lists only in-frame clones, some missing. V and J calls plus clone size are reproduced from that table; the DNA served to infer D and trimming. The sample yields roughly 150,000 clones, roughly 84% seen once. Trimming pared 3 bases from V and 3 bases from J, leaving 6 bases between. Germline values: CDR1 DFQATT, CDR2 SNEGSKA (reference sequence). The CDR3 has 11 amino acids. The sequenced material came from peripheral blood. The source is a man aged 65-85 years with active or convalescent COVID-19. The chain couples TRBV20-1 to TRBJ2-7; D uncertain. The CDR3 region is CSARTGYEQYF. CDR3 bases: TGCAGTGCTAGGACTGGCTACGAGCAGTACTTC.